Listed below are T cell receptor beta chains from one sample, sequenced in a study of blood T cell repertoires in COVID-19. Method: immunoSEQ multiplex PCR; TCRdb's copy keeps in-frame clones and lacks some. The sample consists of over 200,000 clones, 87% of them appearing once. Material for sequencing was peripheral blood. The origin of the receptors is a man in his forties with active or convalescent COVID-19. The CDR3 runs from the conserved cysteine through the conserved F or W. A D gene is named only where the DNA matches it firmly. Rows give clone size only sometimes, using once, few, many, or a class for an expanded clone.

>NA|TRBV30|NA|TRBJ1-1
TGTGCCTGGAGTGTTACAGCCAACACTGAAGCTTTCTTT
CAWSVTANTEAFF
>once|TRBV5-1|NA|TRBJ1-1
TGCGCCAGCAGCTCCGGGGGGGGCCTCATGAACACTGAAGCTTTCTTT
CASSSGGGLMNTEAFF
>NA|TRBV27|NA|TRBJ1-5
TGTGCCAGCAGTTTAAACTCAGACCCCCGCGGGCAGCCCCAGCATTTT
CASSLNSDPRGQPQHF
>NA|TRBV6-5|NA|TRBJ1-5
TGTGCCAGCAGTCCCGGAGTGGGCAATCAGCCCCAGCATTTT
CASSPGVGNQPQHF
>few|TRBV6-5|NA|TRBJ1-6
TGTGCCAGCAGGCCCCAGGGGAATTCACCCCTCCACTTT
CASRPQGNSPLHF
>NA|TRBV7-2|NA|TRBJ2-7
TGTGCCAGCGCCAATAGCCCGAGGAGCTCCTACGAGCAGTACTTC
CASANSPRSSYEQYF
>NA|TRBV5-1|NA|TRBJ1-1
TGCGCCAGCAGCTTGTCTCAGGGTCCTGAAGCTTTCTTT
CASSLSQGPEAFF
>NA|TRBV19|TRBD1|TRBJ2-7
TGTGCCAGTAGTATAGCAGGGACAGGGGGCACCGAGCAGTACTTC
CASSIAGTGGTEQYF
>NA|TRBV3-1/TRBV3-2|NA|TRBJ1-5
TGTGCCAGCAGTGGGGGGATTATAAGCAATCAGCCCCAGCATTTT
CASSGGIISNQPQHF
>NA|TRBV30|TRBD1|TRBJ1-4
TGTGCGACAGGGAATTTTGAAAAACTGTTTTTT
CATGNFEKLFF
>few|TRBV6-5|TRBD1|TRBJ1-5
TGTGCCAGCAGTCAGGACAGGGTCGGGCCCCAGCATTTT
CASSQDRVGPQHF
>NA|TRBV29-1|TRBD1|TRBJ2-3
TGCAGCGCTCCGGGACAGGGCACAGATACGCAGTATTTT
CSAPGQGTDTQYF
>NA|TRBV3-1/TRBV3-2|TRBD2|TRBJ2-1
TGTGCCAGCAGCCGACTAGCCTCGAGCTCCTACAATGAGCAGTTCTTC
CASSRLASSSYNEQFF
>NA|TRBV7-3|TRBD1|TRBJ2-6
TGTGCCAGCAGCCTCCGAGGGACAGGGACCTCTGGGGCCAACGTCCTGACTTTC
CASSLRGTGTSGANVLTF
>NA|TRBV23-1|NA|TRBJ2-5
TGCGCCAGCGGCTCCGATTTCTGGACAGAACAAGAGACCCAGTACTTC
CASGSDFWTEQETQYF
>NA|TRBV6-5|TRBD2|TRBJ2-3
TGTGCCAGCAGTTATGGGGCTAGCGGTAGCACAGATACGCAGTATTTT
CASSYGASGSTDTQYF
>few|TRBV28|NA|TRBJ1-1
TGTGCCAGCAGTCGCCCGGGACACCGAAACGCTGAAGCTTTCTTT
CASSRPGHRNAEAFF
>NA|TRBV29-1|TRBD1|TRBJ1-2
TGCAGCGTTGAAAGGAGCGGACAGGGGGATGGCTACACCTTC
CSVERSGQGDGYTF
>NA|TRBV2|NA|TRBJ1-2
TGTGCCAGCAGGCAACAGGGAGGCTACACCTTC
CASRQQGGYTF
>NA|TRBV7-9|NA|TRBJ2-7
TGTGCCAGCAGCTTAATAGCGACCTACGAGCAGTACTTC
CASSLIATYEQYF
>NA|TRBV5-1|NA|TRBJ1-3
TGCGCCAGCAGTAAAGGACAGATGGCCTCTGGAAACACCATATATTTT
CASSKGQMASGNTIYF
>NA|TRBV12-3/TRBV12-4|NA|TRBJ2-5
TGTGCCAGCAGTTTAGCCGGGAGAGAGACCCAGTACTTC
CASSLAGRETQYF
>NA|TRBV9|NA|TRBJ2-5
TGTGCCAGCAGCCCCGGGGACAACCGAGGAGAGACCCAGTACTTC
CASSPGDNRGETQYF
>NA|TRBV28|NA|TRBJ2-7
TGTGCCAGCAGACACAGGGAACACTACGAGCAGTACTTC
CASRHREHYEQYF
>NA|TRBV18|TRBD2|TRBJ2-1
TGTGCCAGCTCACCAAGGCGGGGGGCAAACAATGAGCAGTTCTTC
CASSPRRGANNEQFF
>NA|TRBV7-2|NA|TRBJ1-2
TGTGCCAGCAGCTTAAATCCCGGGGGAGCTAACTATGGCTACACCTTC
CASSLNPGGANYGYTF
>NA|TRBV19|TRBD1|TRBJ1-1
TGTGCCAGTAGTAGGGACAGTCTCAACACTGAAGCTTTCTTT
CASSRDSLNTEAFF
>NA|TRBV24-1|TRBD2|TRBJ2-1
TGTGCCACCAGTGATGTTACGGGAGGGGGCAATGAGCAGTTCTTC
CATSDVTGGGNEQFF
>NA|TRBV19|NA|TRBJ1-5
TGTGCCAGTAGTATTTACTTGTCGGTGGGCAATCAGCCCCAGCATTTT
CASSIYLSVGNQPQHF
>NA|TRBV12-3/TRBV12-4|TRBD1|TRBJ1-1
TGTGCCACGGGACAGGGGGGCACTGAAGCTTTCTTT
CATGQGGTEAFF
>NA|TRBV5-4|NA|TRBJ1-6
TGTGCCAGCAGTTCCGACAGAAATAATTCACCCCTCCACTTT
CASSSDRNNSPLHF
>NA|TRBV9|NA|TRBJ2-2
TGTGCCAGCAGCGTAGTTGCGGGGACCGGGGAGCTGTTTTTT
CASSVVAGTGELFF